What follows is one TCR beta chain and its context. Other nucleotide sequences from this sample produce the same CDR3. The assay was immunoSEQ multiplex PCR, and TCRdb's table has in-frame clones only and misses some. The data contain about 59,000 clones, about 95% of them seen just once; the ten biggest clones take up just over 2.5%. This sample is drawn from a study of T cell changes during pregnancy in multiple sclerosis. Looked up from germline, CDR1 is MNHEY and CDR2 is SMNVEV (reference sequence). The CDR3 is 13 residues long. V lost 3 bases, J lost 3 bases, and 2 bases stayed unmatched. The sequences come from CD8+ T cells from peripheral blood mononuclear cells, collected after pregnancy. The receptor comes from a female donor with multiple sclerosis, enrolled in a pregnancy study. This chain links TRBV27 with TRBJ2-7, with 7 bases lining up with TRBD2. CDR3 sequence reads: CASSLGRGYEQYF. CDR3 sequence (DNA): TGTGCCAGCAGTTTGGGGAGGGGCTACGAGCAGTACTTC.